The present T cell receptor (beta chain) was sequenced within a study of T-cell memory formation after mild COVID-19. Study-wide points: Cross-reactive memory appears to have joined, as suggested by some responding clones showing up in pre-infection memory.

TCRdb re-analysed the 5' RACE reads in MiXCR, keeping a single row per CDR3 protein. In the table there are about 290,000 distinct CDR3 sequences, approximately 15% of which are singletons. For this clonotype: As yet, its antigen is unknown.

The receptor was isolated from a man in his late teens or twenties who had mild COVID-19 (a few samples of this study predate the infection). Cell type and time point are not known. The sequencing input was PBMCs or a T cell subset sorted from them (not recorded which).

CDR3 in DNA: TGTGCCAGCAGCTTCGGGCCAGTTGGATCACCCCTCCACTTT. It translates to CASSFGPVGSPLHF. The chain couples TRBV7-3 to TRBJ1-6; the D is unclear. V was clipped by 3 bases and J by 10 bases, with 13 bases between them. Per germline, CDR1 SGHTA and CDR2 FQGTGA. The CDR3 length is 14 residues.